This section outlines one TCR beta chain sequence together with its context. The table came from immunoSEQ multiplex PCR; TCRdb's copy has only in-frame clones and leaves some out. The table includes roughly 180,000 clones, around four fifths detected once. All enrollees were roughly 18 to 90 years old and from some 24 US areas. Each participant's cohort was designated according to participant-reported clinical history. This record comes from a study of blood T cell repertoires in COVID-19. Turning to the study itself: The United States, Italy and Spain provided the acute and convalescent COVID-19 samples. From T cells, B-cell-depleted T cells, or PBMCs came the material, which was cDNA or gDNA.

Germline V gene sequence: CDR1 LNHNV, CDR2 YYDKDF (reference sequence). V was shortened by 0 bases and J by 0 bases, with 9 bases between the two germline ends. This CDR3 region has 16 residues. The sample was PBMCs or T cells enriched from blood (not recorded which). The chain links TRBV15 to TRBJ1-3; the D is unclear. This receptor was identified in a woman in her forties or fifties in a cohort exposed to, infected with or recovered from COVID-19 (not recorded which). The CDR3 loop is CATSRETGYSGNTIYF. CDR3 coding DNA: TGTGCCACCAGCAGAGAGACGGGATACTCTGGAAACACCATATATTTT.